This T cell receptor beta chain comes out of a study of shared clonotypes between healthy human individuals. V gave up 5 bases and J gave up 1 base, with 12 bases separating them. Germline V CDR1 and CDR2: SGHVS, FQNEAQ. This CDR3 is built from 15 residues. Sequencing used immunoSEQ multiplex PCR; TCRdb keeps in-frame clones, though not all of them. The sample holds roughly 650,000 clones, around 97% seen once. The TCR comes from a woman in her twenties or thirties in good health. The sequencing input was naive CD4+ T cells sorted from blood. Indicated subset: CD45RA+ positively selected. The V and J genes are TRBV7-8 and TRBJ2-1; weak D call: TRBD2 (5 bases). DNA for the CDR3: TGTGCCAGCAGCGCTACTAGTGGGTCCTACAATGAGCAGTTCTTC. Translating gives CASSATSGSYNEQFF.